This TCR beta chain was recorded in a study of T cell repertoires in cytomegalovirus infection. Turning to the study itself: CMV infection plus the matching HLA type was flagged by public TCR beta signatures.

Findings and limits, study-wide: The cumulative frequency of public TCR beta families distinguished individuals who carried CMV together with the relevant HLA. The study found HLA-C-restricted CMV-specific TCR beta clonotypes dominating the ex vivo response.

This clonotype turned up a few times. Its specificity is unknown. The CDR3 is 14 amino acids. Trimming removed 0 bases from V and 7 bases from J; junction bases left unmatched: 5. The germline gives CDR1 SGHTS, CDR2 YDEGEE. TCRdb processed the reads anew with MiXCR; each CDR3 protein has one entry. Of over 100,000 distinct CDR3 sequences in the sample, 16% were seen once. The chain combines TRBV5-8 with TRBJ2-5, with 8 nucleotides matching TRBD1. The receptor was isolated from a human donor in good health (CMV status not recorded). Some clones in this sample may be carry-over from other donors' samples. Sequenced input: PBMCs. CDR3 in DNA: TGTGCCAGCAGCTTGGGGCCGGGGACAGGGACCCAGTACTTC. It is translated as CASSLGPGTGTQYF.